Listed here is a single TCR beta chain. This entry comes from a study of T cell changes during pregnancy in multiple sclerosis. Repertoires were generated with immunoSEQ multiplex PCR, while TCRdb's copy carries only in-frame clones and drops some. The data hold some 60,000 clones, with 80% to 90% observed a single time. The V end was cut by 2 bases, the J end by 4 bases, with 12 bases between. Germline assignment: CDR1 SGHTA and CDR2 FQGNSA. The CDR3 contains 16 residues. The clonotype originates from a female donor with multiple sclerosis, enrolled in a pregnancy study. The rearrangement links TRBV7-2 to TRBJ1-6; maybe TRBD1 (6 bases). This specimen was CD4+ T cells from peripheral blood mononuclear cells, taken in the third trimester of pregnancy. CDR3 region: CASSLRSDRYNSPLHF. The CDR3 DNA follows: TGTGCCAGCAGCTTACGGTCGGACAGATATAATTCACCCCTCCACTTT.